The 27 T cell receptor beta chains below all came from one sample that was sequenced in a study of blood T cell repertoires in COVID-19. Repertoires were generated with immunoSEQ multiplex PCR, while TCRdb's copy carries only in-frame clones and drops some. The sample comprises about 210,000 clones, under 95% of which are singletons, and around 1.2% rests with the top ten. The sample taken for sequencing was peripheral blood. The receptors derive from a man younger than 45 with acute or convalescent COVID-19.

This clone was counted between two and nine times. The CDR3: CASSLRAYEQYF. CDR3 DNA: TGTGCCAGCAGCCTTAGAGCCTACGAGCAGTACTTC. V is TRBV3-1 (or the pseudogene TRBV3-2) and J is TRBJ2-7; D uncertain. The CDR3 is 12 residues long. V lost 4 bases and J 2 bases, leaving 6 bases between the germline ends. Germline V gene data show CDR1 as LGHDT and CDR2 as YNNKEL (reference sequence).

This sequence joins TRBV11-2 and TRBJ2-3, with D unclear. The CDR3 runs to 12 residues. V lost 4 bases and J 2 bases, leaving 4 bases between the germline ends. CDR1 is SGHAT, CDR2 FQNNGV, per germline. The DNA for the CDR3 is TGTGCCAGCAGCTCCCTCACAGATACGCAGTATTTT. This translates into CASSSLTDTQYF.

The V call is TRBV7-9, the J call TRBJ1-2; D is uncertain. CDR3 length: 14 amino acids. Germline-derived CDR1 and CDR2 are SEHNR and FQNEAQ (reference sequence). The V end was cut by 4 bases, the J end by 6 bases, with 15 bases between. CDR3 bases: TGTGCCAGCAGCTCCCGGGTGGGTGGTGATGGCTACACCTTC. This sequence encodes CASSSRVGGDGYTF.

V is TRBV30 and J is TRBJ2-7, with 9 bases identical to TRBD2. CDR3 length equals 14 residues. CDR1 is GTSNPN, CDR2 SVGIG, per germline (reference sequence). V was clipped by 3 bases and J by 1 base; unmatched bases: 4. The CDR3 loop reads CAWRVAGVSYEQYF. The CDR3 bases are TGTGCCTGGAGAGTAGCGGGAGTTTCCTACGAGCAGTACTTC.

This chain joins TRBV10-1 and TRBJ2-1, with a possible D match to TRBD2 (5 bases). Germline CDR1 is WNHNN and CDR2 is SYGVQD (reference sequence). Trimming left V 0 bases short and J 2 bases short, with 14 bases between. CDR3 length equals 17 residues. The CDR3, as DNA: TGCGCCAGCAGTGAGTCGGAGGTAGGGCAGGCCTACAATGAGCAGTTCTTC. Its translation is CASSESEVGQAYNEQFF.

The chain carries TRBV27 and TRBJ2-7, with D maybe TRBD1 (5 bases). V gave up 5 bases and J gave up 1 base, with 15 bases separating them. CDR1 is MNHEY and CDR2 is SMNVEV in the germline V gene (reference sequence). This CDR3 contains 15 residues. CDR3 region: CASSPDSLGSYEQYF. The CDR3 DNA reads TGTGCCAGCAGTCCTGACAGCCTCGGGTCCTACGAGCAGTACTTC.

The chain joins TRBV9 to TRBJ2-3, with D unresolved. Germline V gives CDR1 SGDLS, CDR2 YYNGEE. This CDR3 has 15 amino acids. Trimming removed 1 base from V and 0 bases from J, with 9 bases in between. The CDR3 is CASSVLGESTDTQYF. In DNA, the CDR3 is TGTGCCAGCAGCGTATTGGGCGAAAGCACAGATACGCAGTATTTT.

J is TRBJ2-7 and V is TRBV7-9; TRBD2 agrees at 13 bases. Germline assignment: CDR1 SEHNR and CDR2 FQNEAQ (reference sequence). The length of the CDR3 is 19 residues. Trimming cost V 5 bases and J 3 bases; bases outside gene matches: 16. The CDR3 DNA follows: TGTGCCAGCAGCCCAGCTTCCGGGACTAGCGGGGATAACTTCTACGAGCAGTACTTC. The encoded protein is CASSPASGTSGDNFYEQYF.

The J gene is TRBJ2-1, the V gene TRBV5-1; 11 bases line up with TRBD2. There are 16 residues in the CDR3. J lost 6 bases, V lost 1 base, and 6 bases had no gene match. CDR1 SGHRS and CDR2 YFSETQ come from the germline V gene. In nucleotides, the CDR3 is TGCGCCAGCAGCTTGATCTTAGCGGGAGGGGTCAATGAGCAGTTCTTC. Encoded protein: CASSLILAGGVNEQFF.

The rearrangement links TRBV2 to TRBJ2-7; 8 bases match TRBD2. CDR1 is SNHLY, CDR2 FYNNEI, per germline. The CDR3 runs 14 residues. V lost 7 bases to trimming and J lost 2 bases; unmatched junction nucleotides: 7. As DNA, the CDR3 is TGTGCCAGCAACCTGGGACTAGGTGCCTACGAGCAGTACTTC. This encodes CASNLGLGAYEQYF.

V usage is TRBV12-2 and J usage is TRBJ1-6. TRBV12-2 is labeled a pseudogene. This CDR3 comprises 20 residues. The CDR3 nucleotides are TGTGCAAGTCGCTTAGCGGTCGGACCGGGGGGGAAGGGGACTTATTCACCCCTCCACTTT. Its protein is CASRLAVGPGGKGTYSPLHF.

The chain has TRBV9 and TRBJ2-1; 13 nucleotides match TRBD2. The V gene's germline CDR1 is SGDLS and CDR2 YYNGEE. CDR3 length: 17 amino acids. The ends lost 0 bases at V and 6 bases at J; junction bases unmatched: 6. The CDR3 loop is CASSVDRTSGRGNEQFF. In DNA form, the CDR3 reads TGTGCCAGCAGCGTAGACCGGACTAGCGGGAGAGGCAATGAGCAGTTCTTC.

DNA of the CDR3: TGTGCCAGCAGGACTAGCGGAAGGAACAATGAGCAGTTCTTC. This sequence encodes CASRTSGRNNEQFF. This rearrangement joins TRBV7-9 to TRBJ2-1; 9 bases fit TRBD2. V lost 6 bases, J lost 5 bases, and 5 bases stayed unmatched. Germline values: CDR1 SEHNR, CDR2 FQNEAQ (reference sequence). This CDR3 is 14 amino acids long.

This clone was seen just once. V usage is TRBV5-8 and J usage is TRBJ1-3; no clear D. The CDR3 loop spans 15 amino acids. V dropped 4 bases and J dropped 5 bases, with 16 bases sitting between them. The germline gives CDR1 SGHTS, CDR2 YDEGEE. CDR3: CASSLSEGMRNTIYF. The CDR3 DNA follows: TGTGCCAGCAGCCTGTCGGAGGGAATGAGAAACACCATATATTTT.

The chain is built from TRBV28 and TRBJ2-1; 7 bases are shared with TRBD2. J gave up 3 bases and V 8 bases, and 7 bases lay outside the gene matches. The CDR3 sequence is 14 residues long. The germline gives CDR1 MDHEN, CDR2 SYDVKM. CDR3 loop: CASGIGGSYNEQFF. The CDR3 DNA reads as TGTGCCAGCGGGATCGGCGGGAGCTACAATGAGCAGTTCTTC.

The DNA of the CDR3 is TGTGCCAGCAGCTTAGAGGGTAGTCAGACTGGCTACACCTTC. Its translation is CASSLEGSQTGYTF. The chain links TRBV7-3 to TRBJ1-2; D gene unclear. CDR3 length: 14 residues. The V end lost 2 bases, the J end lost 7 bases, and 14 bases lay between the germline ends. Germline V gene lookup returns CDR1 SGHTA and CDR2 FQGTGA.

The chain combines TRBV9 with TRBJ2-1, with 7 bases fitting TRBD1. The germline CDR1 and CDR2 sequences are SGDLS and YYNGEE. The CDR3 runs to 15 residues. The J segment lost 0 bases and the V segment lost 3 bases, leaving 3 bases of the junction unmatched. CDR3 sequence reads: CASSANRGSYNEQFF. The DNA for the CDR3 is TGTGCCAGCAGCGCAAACAGGGGCTCCTACAATGAGCAGTTCTTC.

The V and J genes are TRBV30 and TRBJ1-1, with 8 bases fitting TRBD1. The V gene's germline CDR1 is GTSNPN and CDR2 SVGIG (reference sequence). Germline trimming cut 5 bases from V and 5 bases from J; bases unmatched to any gene: 4. CDR3 size: 12 residues. CDR3 DNA: TGTGCCTGGGACCGGACAGGGACTGAAGCTTTCTTT. Amino acids: CAWDRTGTEAFF.

The chain employs TRBV25-1 and TRBJ2-2; the D gene is possibly TRBD1 (5 bases). This CDR3 region has 15 residues. V gave up 2 bases and J gave up 4 bases, with 11 bases separating them. Germline CDR1 MGHDK, CDR2 SYGVNS. CDR3 sequence: CASSEIGASTGELFF. In DNA form, the CDR3 reads TGTGCCAGCAGTGAAATAGGGGCCAGCACCGGGGAGCTGTTTTTT.

The V gene is TRBV30, the J gene TRBJ1-2; D unresolved. CDR3 length: 12 residues. Germline V gives CDR1 GTSNPN, CDR2 SVGIG (reference sequence). Trimming took off 3 bases at V and 4 bases at J, with 9 bases between the two ends. DNA of the CDR3: TGTGCCTGGAGAGGAGAGCGCTATGGCTACACCTTC. Residues: CAWRGERYGYTF.

The rearrangement links TRBV7-3 to TRBJ2-2; 7 bases line up with TRBD2. Looked up from germline, CDR1 is SGHTA and CDR2 is FQGTGA. The V and J ends lost 2 bases and 7 bases, in that order; junction bases with no gene match: 7. The CDR3 loop spans 15 amino acids. CDR3 DNA: TGTGCCAGCAGCTTAGTCGGGAGGAGTGGCGGGGAGCTGTTTTTT. Translation: CASSLVGRSGGELFF.

The chain employs TRBV5-1 and TRBJ1-6, with 9 bases aligning to TRBD1. The CDR3 has 15 residues. V was pared by 2 bases and J by 7 bases, with 4 bases of the junction left unmatched. Germline CDR1 reads SGHRS; CDR2 reads YFSETQ. The CDR3 region has the DNA TGCGCCAGCAGCTTAATAGGACAGGGGAATTCACCCCTCCACTTT. This codes for CASSLIGQGNSPLHF.

J is TRBJ1-1 and V is TRBV7-9; D unclear. V gave up 4 bases and J gave up 0 bases, with 6 bases separating them. This CDR3 comprises 13 residues. CDR1 is SEHNR, CDR2 FQNEAQ, per germline (reference sequence). The CDR3 loop is CASSWAVNTEAFF. The CDR3 bases are TGTGCCAGCAGCTGGGCTGTGAACACTGAAGCTTTCTTT.

This chain connects TRBV15 to TRBJ1-3; no firm D call. V gave up 0 bases and J gave up 0 bases, with 9 bases separating them. Looked up from germline, CDR1 is LNHNV and CDR2 is YYDKDF (reference sequence). This CDR3 comprises 16 residues. The CDR3 reads CATSRDQISSGNTIYF. The CDR3 nucleotides read TGTGCCACCAGCAGAGATCAGATCAGCTCTGGAAACACCATATATTTT.

V and J are TRBV12-3 or TRBV12-4 and TRBJ2-1; a weak D match, TRBD2 (5 bases). The V end lost 5 bases, the J end lost 8 bases, and 7 bases lay between the germline ends. The CDR3 covers 11 residues. CDR3 loop: CASSRGDEQFF. CDR3 DNA sequence: TGTGCCAGCAGTCGGGGAGATGAGCAGTTCTTC.

The chain is built from TRBV4-1 and TRBJ2-1; the match to TRBD1 covers 9 bases. Germline assignment: CDR1 MGHRA and CDR2 YSYEKL. V dropped 5 bases and J dropped 9; count of bases not matched to a gene: 11. The CDR3 has 15 amino acids. This CDR3 is CASSVDLTGGGEQFF. The CDR3 DNA reads as TGCGCCAGCAGCGTCGATCTAACAGGGGGCGGTGAGCAGTTCTTC.

The CDR3 DNA is TGCAGTGTTGAGGGGACAGAGCAGTTCTTC. Its translation: CSVEGTEQFF. This chain connects TRBV20-1 to TRBJ2-1; tentative D call: TRBD1 (6 bases). The ends were cut back, 7 bases at V and 10 bases at J, with 11 bases in the middle. The CDR3 length is 10 residues. Germline CDR1 and CDR2: DFQATT and SNEGSKA (reference sequence).